This T cell receptor (beta chain) was retrieved from a study of identical twins. With no exceptions, donors were healthy Caucasians. The length of the CDR3 is 13 residues. V was pared by 1 base and J by 9 bases, with 12 bases between. CDR1 SGHRS and CDR2 YFSETQ come from the germline V gene. TCRdb analysed the 5' RACE reads with MiXCR anew, one entry per CDR3 protein. Here the sample spans about 460,000 distinct CDR3 sequences, around 14% being singletons. Study-level findings and limits: For zero-insertion analyses, partial confounding could come from invariant MAIT and iNKT cells.

This clonotype was counted only a few times. Its specificity is unknown. These data were also filed under a second study, of yellow fever vaccine responses in identical twins.

The source of this sequence is a woman younger than 35 in good health. This sequence joins TRBV5-1 and TRBJ2-3; D is perhaps TRBD1 or TRBD2 (5 bases each). Sequenced: CD4+ T cells sorted from blood. CDR3 amino acids: CASSLNLEGTQYF. The CDR3 coding sequence is TGCGCCAGCAGCTTGAACCTCGAGGGGACGCAGTATTTT.